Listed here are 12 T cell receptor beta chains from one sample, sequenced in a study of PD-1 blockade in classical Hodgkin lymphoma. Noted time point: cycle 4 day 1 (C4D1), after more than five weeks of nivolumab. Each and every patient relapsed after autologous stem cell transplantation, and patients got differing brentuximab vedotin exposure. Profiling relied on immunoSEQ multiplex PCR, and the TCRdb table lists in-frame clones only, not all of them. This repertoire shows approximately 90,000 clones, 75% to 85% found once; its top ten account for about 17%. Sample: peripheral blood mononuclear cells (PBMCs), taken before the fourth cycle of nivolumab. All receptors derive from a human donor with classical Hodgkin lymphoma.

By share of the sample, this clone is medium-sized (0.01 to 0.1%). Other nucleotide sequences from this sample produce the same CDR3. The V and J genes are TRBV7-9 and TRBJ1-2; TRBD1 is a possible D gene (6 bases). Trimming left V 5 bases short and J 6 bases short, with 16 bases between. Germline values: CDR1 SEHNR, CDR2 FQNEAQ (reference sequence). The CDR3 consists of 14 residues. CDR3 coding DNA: TGTGCCAGCAGCCCGACGGGGGGGCGGGATGGCTACACCTTC. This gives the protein CASSPTGGRDGYTF. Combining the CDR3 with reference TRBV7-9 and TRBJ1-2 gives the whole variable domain DTGVSQNPRHKITKRGQNVTFRCDPISEHNRLYWYRQTLGQGPEFLTYFQNEAQLEKSRLLSDRFSAERPKGSFSTLEIQRTEQGDSAMYLCASSPTGGRDGYTFGSGTRLTVV.

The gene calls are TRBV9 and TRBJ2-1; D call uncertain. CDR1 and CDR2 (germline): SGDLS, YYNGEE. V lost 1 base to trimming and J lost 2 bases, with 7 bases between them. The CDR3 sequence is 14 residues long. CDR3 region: CASSVSSPYNEQFF. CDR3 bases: TGTGCCAGCAGCGTAAGCTCCCCCTACAATGAGCAGTTCTTC.

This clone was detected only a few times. CDR3 bases: TGTGCCAGTGGAGACAGGGGAGCGGTGGGCAATCAGCCCCAGCATTTT. It codes for CASGDRGAVGNQPQHF. The V and J genes are TRBV28 and TRBJ1-5; 8 bases are a match to TRBD1. The CDR3 has 16 amino acids. The germline CDR1 and CDR2 sequences are MDHEN and SYDVKM. Germline trimming cut 9 bases from V and 2 bases from J; bases unmatched to any gene: 12.

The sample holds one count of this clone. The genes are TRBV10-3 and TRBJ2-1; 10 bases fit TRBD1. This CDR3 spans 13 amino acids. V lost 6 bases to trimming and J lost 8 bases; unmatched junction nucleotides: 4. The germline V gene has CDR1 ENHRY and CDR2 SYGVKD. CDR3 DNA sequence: TGTGCCATCAGAGGACAGGGGGGAGATGAGCAGTTCTTC. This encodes CAIRGQGGDEQFF.

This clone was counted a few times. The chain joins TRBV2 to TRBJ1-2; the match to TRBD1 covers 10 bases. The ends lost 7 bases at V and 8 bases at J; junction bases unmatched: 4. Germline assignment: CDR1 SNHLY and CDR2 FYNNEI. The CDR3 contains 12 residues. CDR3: CASTGQGKGYTF. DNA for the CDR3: TGTGCCAGCACGGGACAGGGGAAAGGCTACACCTTC.

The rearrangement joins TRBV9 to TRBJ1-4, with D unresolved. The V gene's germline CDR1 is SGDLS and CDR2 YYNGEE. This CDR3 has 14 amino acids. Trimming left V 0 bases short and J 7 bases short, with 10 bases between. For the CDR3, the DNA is TGTGCCAGCAGCGTAGCTGGGTTTGCTGAAAAACTGTTTTTT. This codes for CASSVAGFAEKLFF.

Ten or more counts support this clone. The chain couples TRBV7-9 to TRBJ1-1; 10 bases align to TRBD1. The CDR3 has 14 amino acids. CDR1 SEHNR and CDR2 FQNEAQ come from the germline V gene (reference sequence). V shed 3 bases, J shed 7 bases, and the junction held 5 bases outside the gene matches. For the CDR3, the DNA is TGTGCCAGCAGCTTCGGACAGGGGGTGATTGAAGCTTTCTTT. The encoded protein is CASSFGQGVIEAFF.

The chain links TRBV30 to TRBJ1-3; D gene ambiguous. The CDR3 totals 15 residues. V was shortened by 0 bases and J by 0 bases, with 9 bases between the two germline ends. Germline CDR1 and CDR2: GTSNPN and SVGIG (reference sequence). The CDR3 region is CAWSVGQASGNTIYF. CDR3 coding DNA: TGTGCCTGGAGTGTGGGCCAGGCCTCTGGAAACACCATATATTTT.

CDR3 loop: CASSLDIAEETQYF. Here the CDR3 DNA reads TGCGCCAGCAGCTTGGACATAGCGGAAGAGACCCAGTACTTC. This chain links TRBV5-1 with TRBJ2-5; perhaps TRBD2 as D (6 bases). V lost 0 bases to trimming and J lost 3 bases, with 9 bases between them. The germline V gene has CDR1 SGHRS and CDR2 YFSETQ. CDR3 size: 14 residues.

The CDR3 region has the DNA TGTGCCAGTAGCACCAGAGCGAGCGGGAGTTGGACCGGGGAGCTGTTTTTT. Residues: CASSTRASGSWTGELFF. The chain recombines TRBV19 with TRBJ2-2; TRBD2 matches 8 bases. The germline V gene has CDR1 LNHDA and CDR2 SQIVND (reference sequence). Trimming removed 6 bases from V and 5 bases from J; junction bases left unmatched: 14. This CDR3 region has 17 residues.

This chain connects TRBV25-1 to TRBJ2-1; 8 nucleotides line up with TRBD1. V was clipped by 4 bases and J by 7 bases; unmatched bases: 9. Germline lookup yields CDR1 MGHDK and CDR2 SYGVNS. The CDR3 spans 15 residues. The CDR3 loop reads CASSAPLRQGNEQFF. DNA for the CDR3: TGTGCCAGCAGTGCCCCCCTTAGACAGGGGAATGAGCAGTTCTTC.

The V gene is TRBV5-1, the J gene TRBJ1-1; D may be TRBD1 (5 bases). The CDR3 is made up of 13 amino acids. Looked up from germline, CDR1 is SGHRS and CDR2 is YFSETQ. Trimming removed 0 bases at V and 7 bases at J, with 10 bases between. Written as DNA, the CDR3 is TGCGCCAGCAGCTTGGGTGCGGGGGGTGAAGCTTTCTTT. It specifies CASSLGAGGEAFF.